This entry lists 19 T cell receptor beta chains sequenced from one sample in a study of T cell changes during pregnancy in multiple sclerosis. TCRdb's copy holds only in-frame clones and misses some; the assay was immunoSEQ multiplex PCR. The sample carries approximately 100,000 clones, about 91% recorded once. This specimen was peripheral blood, taken in the second trimester of pregnancy. The receptor set was obtained from a female donor with multiple sclerosis, enrolled in a pregnancy study.

CDR3 sequence reads: CASSKTGGYTEAFF. The CDR3 DNA reads TGTGCCAGTAGTAAAACCGGGGGATACACTGAAGCTTTCTTT. The chain links TRBV19 to TRBJ1-1; a possible D gene is TRBD1 (5 bases). The germline V and J ends were trimmed by 4 bases and 3 bases, with 12 bases remaining between them. Germline V gene lookup returns CDR1 LNHDA and CDR2 SQIVND (reference sequence). The CDR3 covers 14 residues.

This clone has just one count. The genes are TRBV7-6 and TRBJ2-2; the match to TRBD1 covers 7 bases. The CDR3 extends over 17 amino acids. CDR1 and CDR2 from the germline V gene are SGHVS and FNYEAQ. The junction had 6 bases not matched to a gene; V was cut back by 1 base and J by 1 base. The CDR3, as DNA: TGTGCCAGCAGCTTAGGGGTTAGGGACAGGAACACCGGGGAGCTGTTTTTT. It specifies CASSLGVRDRNTGELFF.

The CDR3 sequence: CASSHRLDQPQHF. For the CDR3, the DNA is TGTGCCAGCAGTCACAGGTTAGATCAGCCCCAGCATTTT. V is TRBV6-6 and J is TRBJ1-5; a possible D gene is TRBD1 (5 bases). The CDR3 consists of 13 residues. The V gene lost 5 bases and the J gene lost 5 bases, with 10 bases spanning the gap. CDR1 and CDR2 from the germline V gene are MNHNY and SVGAGI (reference sequence).

The gene calls are TRBV20-1 and TRBJ1-1; unclear D gene. The germline CDR1 and CDR2 sequences are DFQATT and SNEGSKA (reference sequence). The CDR3 is 11 residues long. Trimming took 2 bases from V and 1 from J, leaving 2 bases between them. The CDR3 sequence is CSARRNTEAFF. The CDR3 coding sequence is TGCAGTGCTAGACGGAACACTGAAGCTTTCTTT.

The gene calls are TRBV2 and TRBJ1-4, with D unresolved. The CDR3 runs to 16 residues. Germline V CDR1 and CDR2: SNHLY, FYNNEI. V lost 0 bases to trimming and J lost 7 bases, with 15 bases between them. CDR3 amino acids: CASSEAARARGEKLFF. Written as DNA, the CDR3 is TGTGCCAGCAGTGAAGCCGCGAGGGCGCGGGGTGAAAAACTGTTTTTT.

V usage is TRBV20-1 and J usage is TRBJ2-7; 7 bases line up with TRBD2. Per germline, CDR1 DFQATT and CDR2 SNEGSKA (reference sequence). The CDR3 consists of 11 residues. Trimming cost V 5 bases and J 6 bases; bases outside gene matches: 4. The CDR3 is CSADTSAEQYF. CDR3 nucleotide sequence: TGCAGTGCTGATACTAGCGCCGAGCAGTACTTC.

This rearrangement joins TRBV9 to TRBJ1-2, with a possible D match to TRBD1 (5 bases). V lost 5 bases and J lost 1, with 15 bases in between. Germline values: CDR1 SGDLS, CDR2 YYNGEE. This CDR3 contains 15 residues. CDR3: CASSGAAGHNYGYTF. CDR3 DNA: TGTGCCAGCAGTGGCGCCGCAGGACATAACTATGGCTACACCTTC.

The chain recombines TRBV6-8 with TRBJ2-4; 7 bases match TRBD2. The length of the CDR3 is 17 residues. Germline lookup yields CDR1 MNHGY and CDR2 SAAAGT. The trim removed 2 bases at V and 4 bases at J, leaving 11 bases unmatched. DNA for the CDR3: TGTGCCAGCAGTTACGGGAGGGCCCGAAGGTGGAAAAACATTCAGTACTTC. This encodes CASSYGRARRWKNIQYF.

In this sample, this clone turned up a few times. This sequence joins TRBV2 and TRBJ1-2; the D gene is possibly TRBD1 (5 bases). CDR1 SNHLY and CDR2 FYNNEI come from the germline V gene. Trimming removed 0 bases from V and 8 bases from J, with 13 bases in between. The CDR3 runs to 14 residues. The CDR3 DNA follows: TGTGCCAGCAGTGAAGCGCGGGGGGAGGTGGGCTACACCTTC. Translation gives CASSEARGEVGYTF. Drawing the rest from reference TRBV2 and TRBJ1-2, the complete variable domain is EPEVTQTPSHQVTQMGQEVILRCVPISNHLYFYWYRQILGQKVEFLVSFYNNEISEKSEIFDDQFSVERPDGSNFTLKIRSTKLEDSAMYFCASSEARGEVGYTFGSGTRLTVV.

The chain uses TRBV11-2 and TRBJ2-7; maybe TRBD2 (5 bases). This CDR3 is built from 13 residues. Looked up from germline, CDR1 is SGHAT and CDR2 is FQNNGV. With 2 bases removed from V and 2 bases from J, the gap between germline ends came to 7 bases. This CDR3 is CASSLSGAYEQYF. CDR3 nucleotides: TGTGCCAGCAGCTTAAGCGGAGCCTACGAGCAGTACTTC. Combining the CDR3 with reference TRBV11-2 and TRBJ2-7 gives the whole variable domain EAGVAQSPRYKIIEKRQSVAFWCNPISGHATLYWYQQILGQGPKLLIQFQNNGVVDDSQLPKDRFSAERLKGVDSTLKIQPAKLEDSAVYLCASSLSGAYEQYFGPGTRLTVT.

The CDR3, as DNA: TGTGCCAGCAGCCAAGCCCTCAACACCGGGGAGCTGTTTTTT. Residues: CASSQALNTGELFF. This chain connects TRBV14 to TRBJ2-2; D call uncertain. The germline V gene encodes CDR1 SGHDN and CDR2 FVKESK. CDR3 size: 14 residues. The V end was cut by 1 base, the J end by 2 bases, with 5 bases between.

The V call is TRBV7-3, the J call TRBJ2-1, with TRBD1 as a possible D gene (5 bases). The V end was cut by 3 bases, the J end by 8 bases, with 17 bases between. The CDR3 runs to 15 residues. In germline, CDR1 is SGHTA, CDR2 FQGTGA. The CDR3 reads CASSLSLRAADEQFF. CDR3 nucleotides: TGTGCCAGCAGCTTGTCACTCAGGGCCGCTGATGAGCAGTTCTTC. The full variable domain, in which reference TRBV7-3 and TRBJ2-1 provide the parts outside the CDR3, is GAGVSQTPSNKVTEKGKYVELRCDPISGHTALYWYRQSLGQGPEFLIYFQGTGAADDSGLPNDRFFAVRPEGSVSTLKIQRTERGDSAVYLCASSLSLRAADEQFFGPGTRLTVL.

This chain uses TRBV6-5 with TRBJ1-2; 7 bases align to TRBD1. The junction had 5 bases not matched to a gene; V was cut back by 6 bases and J by 4 bases. CDR3 length: 13 amino acids. Germline-derived CDR1 and CDR2 are MNHEY and SVGAGI. The DNA of the CDR3 is TGTGCCAGCAGCCCTACAGGGGTCTATGGCTACACCTTC. Translation gives CASSPTGVYGYTF.

The genes are TRBV14 and TRBJ1-2; 8 bases align to TRBD1. The germline V gene has CDR1 SGHDN and CDR2 FVKESK. The V gene end was trimmed by 1 base and the J gene end by 4 bases; junction bases not matched to a gene: 5. The CDR3 contains 15 residues. CDR3 loop: CASSQGTGSSYGYTF. CDR3 DNA: TGTGCCAGCAGCCAAGGGACAGGGAGTAGCTATGGCTACACCTTC.

The chain carries TRBV11-1 and TRBJ1-1; 7 bases fit TRBD1. Germline CDR1 is SGHAT and CDR2 is FQDESV (reference sequence). Trimming at V came to 2 bases and at J to 7 bases, leaving 4 bases not matched to a gene. The CDR3 runs 13 residues. The CDR3 DNA reads TGTGCCAGCAGCTTAAACAGGGGTGGTGAAGCTTTCTTT. It encodes CASSLNRGGEAFF.

The CDR3 bases are TGCAGCGTTGCTGGGGGCGCCCAACAGGGCTCCTACGAGCAGTACTTC. Protein: CSVAGGAQQGSYEQYF. The chain uses TRBV29-1 and TRBJ2-7; TRBD1 is a possible D gene (6 bases). CDR1 is SQVTM and CDR2 is ANQGSEA in the germline V gene. The CDR3 spans 16 residues. The germline V and J ends were trimmed by 4 bases and 0 bases, with 19 bases remaining between them.

The chain recombines TRBV4-2 with TRBJ2-6, with D tentatively TRBD1 (5 bases). The V end was cut by 0 bases, the J end by 2 bases, with 8 bases between. Germline V lookup: CDR1 LGHNA, CDR2 YNFKEQ. The CDR3 consists of 16 residues. This CDR3 is CASSQDAGTGANVLTF. Here the CDR3 DNA reads TGTGCCAGCAGCCAAGATGCAGGGACTGGGGCCAACGTCCTGACTTTC.

The chain employs TRBV19 and TRBJ1-2, with 10 positions matching TRBD1. Trimming took 6 bases from V and 9 from J; bases not matched to a gene: 13. Germline V lookup: CDR1 LNHDA, CDR2 SQIVND (reference sequence). This CDR3 region has 15 residues. This chain's CDR3 is CASRTERRGQGSYTF. The CDR3 DNA follows: TGTGCCAGTAGGACTGAGAGGAGGGGACAGGGGAGCTACACCTTC.

V and J are TRBV11-2 and TRBJ2-7, with a possible D match to TRBD2 (6 bases). CDR3 length: 12 residues. V lost 8 bases and J lost 6, with 14 bases in between. Germline CDR1 is SGHAT and CDR2 is FQNNGV. DNA of the CDR3: TGTGCCAGCTTAGCTCTAGCGTCCGAGCAGTACTTC. It yields the protein CASLALASEQYF.